One and the same sample provided the 25 T cell receptor beta chains below, sequenced in a study of blood T cells in healthy people across ages. It was with a sample-barcoded 5' primer and a J-beta primer mix that a second PCR of roughly 7 to 12 cycles was run. TCRdb recomputed calls from the 5' RACE reads with MiXCR, one row per CDR3 protein. This sample has nearly 800,000 distinct CDR3 sequences; more than 55% occur once, and the top ten carry roughly 26%. Source material: blood. All receptors come from a man in his forties in good health.

The rearrangement links TRBV27 to TRBJ1-6; possibly TRBD1 for D (6 bases). The CDR3 contains 14 residues. Germline loops: CDR1 MNHEY, CDR2 SMNVEV (reference sequence). V dropped 4 bases and J dropped 7 bases, with 11 bases sitting between them. DNA of the CDR3: TGTGCCAGCAGTTGGGGCCAGGGGAATTCACCCCTCCACTTT. Protein product: CASSWGQGNSPLHF.

In its sample, this clonotype was seen a few times. V gene TRBV29-1 combines with J gene TRBJ2-7; 7 nucleotides agree with TRBD1. This CDR3 has 15 residues. Germline V gene data show CDR1 as SQVTM and CDR2 as ANQGSEA. The J segment lost 1 base and the V segment lost 0 bases, leaving 6 bases of the junction unmatched. The CDR3, as DNA: TGCAGCGTTGAAGACACAGGGGTGGAATCCTACGAGCAGTACTTC. It is translated as CSVEDTGVESYEQYF.

The chain carries TRBV5-1 and TRBJ1-1; the D gene is possibly TRBD1 (5 bases). This CDR3 has 17 amino acids. V dropped 1 base and J dropped 3 bases, with 19 bases sitting between them. Germline CDR1 SGHRS, CDR2 YFSETQ. CDR3 coding DNA: TGCGCCAGCAGCTTGTTAGGTTTGGCGGGGGGGGACACTGAAGCTTTCTTT. Its protein product is CASSLLGLAGGDTEAFF.

The chain uses TRBV7-6 and TRBJ2-5; perhaps TRBD1 as D (6 bases). This CDR3 has 14 residues. V was clipped by 2 bases and J by 3 bases, with 10 bases between them. From germline, CDR1 is SGHVS and CDR2 FNYEAQ. The CDR3: CASSLSRGKETQYF. The CDR3 DNA follows: TGTGCCAGCAGCTTATCGAGGGGGAAAGAGACCCAGTACTTC.

The chain links TRBV6-2 or TRBV6-3 to TRBJ2-1, with TRBD2 as a possible D gene (5 bases). CDR1 is MNHEY, CDR2 SVGEGT, per germline. This CDR3 is 15 amino acids long. Trimming pared 2 bases from V and 12 bases from J, leaving 20 bases between. CDR3 sequence (DNA): TGTGCCAGCAGTTACCCTAAGGTTCCGGGGATGCGGCAGTTCTTC. As protein: CASSYPKVPGMRQFF.

This clonotype showed up just a few times. The gene calls are TRBV10-3 and TRBJ2-7, with a tentative D call TRBD2 (5 bases). Between the trimmed V and J ends, which lost 11 bases and 6 bases, there was a span of 17 bases. The CDR3 sequence is 12 residues long. Looked up from germline, CDR1 is ENHRY and CDR2 is SYGVKD. This CDR3 is CASGRISGEQYF. The CDR3, as DNA: TGTGCCTCGGGAAGAATAAGTGGCGAGCAGTACTTC.

This clonotype was recorded at least ten times. The rearrangement uses TRBV5-1 and TRBJ2-2; 8 bases align to TRBD1. CDR3 length: 16 amino acids. Looked up from germline, CDR1 is SGHRS and CDR2 is YFSETQ. The trim removed 1 base at V and 5 bases at J, leaving 7 bases unmatched. The CDR3 spells CASSLTGTGVTGELFF. In DNA, the CDR3 is TGCGCCAGCAGCTTGACCGGGACAGGCGTGACCGGGGAGCTGTTTTTT.

This clonotype was detected only a few times. The rearrangement links TRBV5-1 to TRBJ2-5; 8 bases are shared with TRBD2. There are 16 residues in the CDR3. CDR1 is SGHRS and CDR2 is YFSETQ in the germline V gene. V dropped 3 bases and J dropped 1; count of bases not matched to a gene: 8. This CDR3 is CASSSGRGLAQETQYF. The DNA for the CDR3 is TGCGCCAGCAGCTCAGGTCGCGGACTAGCCCAAGAGACCCAGTACTTC.

This clonotype was counted between two and nine times. V gene TRBV27 combines with J gene TRBJ2-1, with 9 bases identical to TRBD2. J lost 3 bases, V lost 0 bases, and 3 bases had no gene match. This CDR3 is 16 amino acids long. From germline, CDR1 is MNHEY and CDR2 SMNVEV (reference sequence). The CDR3 loop is CASSLSSGSVYNEQFF. The CDR3 bases are TGTGCCAGCAGTTTATCTAGCGGGAGTGTCTACAATGAGCAGTTCTTC.

This clonotype has more than one count but fewer than ten. The rearrangement uses TRBV9 and TRBJ1-5, with 7 positions matching TRBD1. J was trimmed by 4 bases and V by 6 bases; bases with no gene match: 10. Germline loops: CDR1 SGDLS, CDR2 YYNGEE. The CDR3 consists of 15 residues. This CDR3 is CASNFEGAGNQPQHF. CDR3 nucleotide sequence: TGTGCCAGCAACTTTGAGGGGGCAGGGAATCAGCCCCAGCATTTT.

The chain has TRBV10-3 and TRBJ2-3, with 9 positions matching TRBD2. The CDR3 is 14 amino acids. CDR1 ENHRY and CDR2 SYGVKD come from the germline V gene. Germline trimming cut 7 bases from V and 3 bases from J; bases unmatched to any gene: 5. CDR3 sequence: CAITPSGRTDTQYF. In DNA form, the CDR3 reads TGTGCCATCACACCGAGCGGGAGGACAGATACGCAGTATTTT.

The V gene is TRBV18, the J gene TRBJ2-3; D remains ambiguous. The CDR3 has 14 residues. Germline V CDR1 and CDR2: KGHSH, LQKENI. The germline V and J ends were trimmed by 1 base and 2 bases, with 7 bases remaining between them. This chain's CDR3 is CASSPLTNTDTQYF. The CDR3 nucleotides read TGTGCCAGCTCACCACTGACCAACACAGATACGCAGTATTTT.

The chain links TRBV11-2 to TRBJ2-4; TRBD2 matches 9 bases. CDR1 and CDR2 from the germline V gene are SGHAT and FQNNGV. The CDR3 has 19 residues. Unmatched junction bases numbered 12, after V lost 3 bases and J lost 0 bases. CDR3 DNA: TGTGCCAGCAGCTTGACCCTATATAGCGGGGGATTAGCCAAAAACATTCAGTACTTC. This encodes CASSLTLYSGGLAKNIQYF.

The rearrangement joins TRBV24-1 to TRBJ2-3; no clear D gene. V lost 4 bases to trimming and J lost 0 bases, with 4 bases between them. The germline CDR1 and CDR2 sequences are KGHDR and SFDVKD. The CDR3 extends over 13 amino acids. CDR3 sequence reads: CATSDSSTDTQYF. CDR3 nucleotide sequence: TGTGCCACCAGTGACAGCAGCACAGATACGCAGTATTTT.

V and J are TRBV27 and TRBJ2-7; D not resolved. The DNA end favors TRBJ2-5, so the J call may be wrong. This CDR3 is built from 14 residues. Germline loops: CDR1 MNHEY, CDR2 SMNVEV (reference sequence). The CDR3, as DNA: TGTGCCAGCAGTTTACGGCCCGATTGGCGGACCCAGTACTTC. Its translation: CASSLRPDWRTQYF.

The chain has TRBV20-1 and TRBJ2-2; 10 bases map to TRBD1. The ends lost 4 bases at V and 7 bases at J; junction bases unmatched: 6. The germline V gene encodes CDR1 DFQATT and CDR2 SNEGSKA (reference sequence). The CDR3 covers 14 residues. The CDR3 protein is CSATGQGKIGELFF. The CDR3 DNA sequence: TGCAGTGCTACGGGACAGGGGAAGATCGGGGAGCTGTTTTTT.

This clonotype has a handful of counts. The chain joins TRBV20-1 to TRBJ2-7; possibly TRBD1 for D (5 bases). Looked up from germline, CDR1 is DFQATT and CDR2 is SNEGSKA (reference sequence). This CDR3 comprises 14 residues. The V end was cut by 5 bases, the J end by 3 bases, with 17 bases between. CDR3 sequence reads: CSASSQTVYYEQYF. For the CDR3, the DNA is TGCAGTGCTTCCTCTCAGACAGTCTACTACGAGCAGTACTTC.

The chain has TRBV20-1 and TRBJ2-1; no clear D gene. CDR1 is DFQATT and CDR2 is SNEGSKA in the germline V gene (reference sequence). V was shortened by 0 bases and J by 5 bases, with 17 bases between the two germline ends. CDR3 length: 16 amino acids. CDR3: CSAREPPLGSNNEQFF. Here the CDR3 DNA reads TGCAGTGCTAGAGAGCCCCCCCTAGGCTCGAACAATGAGCAGTTCTTC.

This clonotype was seen a handful of times. The genes are TRBV20-1 and TRBJ2-5; either TRBD1 or TRBD2 may fit D (5 bases each). There are 14 residues in the CDR3. Trimming left V 5 bases short and J 11 bases short, with 24 bases between. Germline CDR1 and CDR2: DFQATT and SNEGSKA (reference sequence). DNA of the CDR3: TGCAGTGCTCCCCTCCGGGGCGACTACAATGAGCAGTACTTC. Encoded protein: CSAPLRGDYNEQYF.

This clonotype was counted once. The germline gene is not matched at one end of the junction; a read error may be the cause. The rearrangement uses TRBV7-2 and TRBJ2-3, with D possibly TRBD1 on 6 matching bases. CDR1 SGHTA and CDR2 FQGNSA come from the germline V gene. This CDR3 is 16 amino acids long. DNA of the CDR3: TGTGCCAGCAGCTTATCACAGGGAAGACTCACAGATACGCGGTATTTT. Translating gives CASSLSQGRLTDTRYF.

CDR3 sequence: CASRGGAGEQFF. The CDR3 nucleotides read TGTGCCAGTAGGGGGGGGGCTGGTGAGCAGTTCTTC. The chain couples TRBV19 to TRBJ2-1, with D possibly TRBD2 on 7 matching bases. The V and J ends lost 6 bases and 9 bases respectively, with 12 bases between them. The germline V gene encodes CDR1 LNHDA and CDR2 SQIVND (reference sequence). The CDR3 has 12 residues. The entire variable domain, with the rest obtained from reference TRBV19 and TRBJ2-1, is as follows: DGGITQSPKYLFRKEGQNVTLSCEQNLNHDAMYWYRQDPGQGLRLIYYSQIVNDFQKGDIAEGYSVSREKKESFPLTVTSAQKNPTAFYLCASRGGAGEQFFGPGTRLTVL.

The chain joins TRBV9 to TRBJ1-2; no reliable D call. Germline CDR1 SGDLS, CDR2 YYNGEE. This CDR3 has 15 amino acids. Between the trimmed V and J ends, which lost 0 bases and 4 bases, there was a span of 13 bases. The CDR3 DNA reads TGTGCCAGCAGCGTAGATCCAGGATCTACCTATGGCTACACCTTC. It codes for CASSVDPGSTYGYTF.

This chain joins TRBV11-2 and TRBJ2-1; D not resolved. Deletions cut 0 bases from V and 6 bases from J, with 9 bases between. From germline, CDR1 is SGHAT and CDR2 FQNNGV. This CDR3 has 14 residues. The CDR3 nucleotides are TGTGCCAGCAGCTTAGATGGTGTGGGCAATGAGCAGTTCTTC. Its protein is CASSLDGVGNEQFF.

The chain links TRBV28 to TRBJ1-2; D unclear. This CDR3 comprises 14 residues. The ends were cut back, 4 bases at V and 2 bases at J, with 11 bases in the middle. Per the germline V gene, CDR1 is MDHEN and CDR2 is SYDVKM. CDR3 sequence (DNA): TGTGCCAGCAGTTGGAGATCCGTAAACTATGGCTACACCTTC. Translation gives CASSWRSVNYGYTF.

This clonotype was observed a handful of times. The chain has TRBV4-2 and TRBJ1-1, with D unresolved. The V gene lost 2 bases and the J gene lost 1 base, with 8 bases spanning the gap. There are 14 residues in the CDR3. Germline V gene lookup returns CDR1 LGHNA and CDR2 YNFKEQ. The DNA for the CDR3 is TGTGCCAGCAGCCAAAAGGTGGAGAACACTGAAGCTTTCTTT. Protein product: CASSQKVENTEAFF.